This T cell receptor (beta chain) was sequenced for a study of T cell changes during pregnancy in multiple sclerosis. The junction had 4 bases not matched to a gene; V was cut back by 0 bases and J by 4 bases. The CDR3 extends over 15 amino acids. CDR1 SGHDT and CDR2 YYEEEE come from the germline V gene. Clones were sequenced by immunoSEQ multiplex PCR, and TCRdb holds only the in-frame ones, with some missing. The sample has roughly 15,000 clones; 65% to 90% are singletons. The gene calls are TRBV5-6 and TRBJ2-5; TRBD1 aligns across 9 bases. Sequenced here: CD8+ T cells from peripheral blood mononuclear cells, sampled in the first trimester of pregnancy. The receptor's source is a female donor with multiple sclerosis, enrolled in a pregnancy study. The CDR3 DNA reads as TGTGCCAGCAGCTTGGAACAGGGGGCGCGAGAGACCCAGTACTTC. Translating it yields CASSLEQGARETQYF.